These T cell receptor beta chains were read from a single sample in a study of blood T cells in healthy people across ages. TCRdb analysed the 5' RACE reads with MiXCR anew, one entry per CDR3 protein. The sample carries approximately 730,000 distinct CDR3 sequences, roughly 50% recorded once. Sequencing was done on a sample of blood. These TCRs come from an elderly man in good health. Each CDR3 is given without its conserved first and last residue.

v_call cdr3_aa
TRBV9 ASSVGGGVERYAY
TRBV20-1 SQLAGGEETQY
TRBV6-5 ASSYQVSGANVLT
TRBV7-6 ASSPPGREQSSYNEQF
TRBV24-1 ATSDFGTSGKKDEQF
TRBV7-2 ASSLAAGDTSGTNVLT
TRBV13 ASSFTQYEQY
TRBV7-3 ASSPTSGVQETQY
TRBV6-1 ASRDSPTNTGELF
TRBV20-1 SAGDRTNEKLF
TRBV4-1 ASSQRTSGRRPYNEQF
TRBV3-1 ASSQWQEETQY
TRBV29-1 SVLPNEQF
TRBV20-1 SAPAQNIQY
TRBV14 ASSQRISGTELYNEQF
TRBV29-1 SVAGTGVNDEQY
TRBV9 ASSVWEGNTEAF
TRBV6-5 ASSQGRLAGADTQY
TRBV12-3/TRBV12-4 ASSPQRYGYT
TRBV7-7 ASSFTGGTDTQY
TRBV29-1 GVESLAGAEQY
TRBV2 ASRRTDNSYEQY
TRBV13 ASSLVGTGQGAANEKLF
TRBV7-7 ASSSMGEPYNEQF
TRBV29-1 SGVNTEAF
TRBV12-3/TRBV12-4 ASCLAGGSHEQY
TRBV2 ASRQGQGYEQY
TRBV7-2 ASSLASSRRYAY
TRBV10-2 ASSGIERLSNQPQH
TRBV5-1 ASSFRSGGDTQY
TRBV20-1 SARAVRGVNYGYT
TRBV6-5 ASRTPLATGGEQF
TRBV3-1 ASSQLQGYEQY
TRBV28 ASTGTPYSNQPQH
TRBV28 ASSSRGRRNEQF
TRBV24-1 ATSDFSGNQPQH
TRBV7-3 ASSFTQSADTQY
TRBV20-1 SAKRGGNEKLF
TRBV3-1 ASSRAPPNEQF
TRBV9 ASSVVGGSSYNEQF
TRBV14 ASSRAAGFQF
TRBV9 ASSVAGQGGGYT
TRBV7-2 ASSRGRGAETQY
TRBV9 ASSGVRGNTGELF
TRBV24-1 ATSDSRQGASTEAF
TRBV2 ASTRLGRGDEQY
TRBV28 ASSFLSGTDTQY
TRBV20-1 SARDLSGTSGNEQF
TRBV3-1 ASSQDDGTGSYEQY
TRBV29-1 SVGRAQETQY
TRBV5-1 ASSLVRAGKDTQY
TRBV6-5 ASSRSGKNNLPLH
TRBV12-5 ASGLVSGKRYNEQF
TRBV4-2 ASSQARRTEAF
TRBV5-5 ASSYQPVEGTEAF
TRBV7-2 ASSAPAEGLYGYT
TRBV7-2 ASSSLVQGEKLF
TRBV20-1 SAQTASRQY
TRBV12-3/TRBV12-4 ASSPPSGTGKTQY